This TCR beta chain appears in the sequencing data of a study of cytomegalovirus exposure and HLA in healthy donors. Study at large: From donors who were HLA-typed, an early data release held approximately 80 million unique TCRs.

The study ran its PCR with 60 Vbeta and 13 Jbeta primers. Profiled with immunoSEQ multiplex PCR; TCRdb holds only in-frame clones, not every one. The sample has 200,000 to 250,000 clones, 65% to 85% seen once. V dropped 5 bases and J dropped 1; count of bases not matched to a gene: 8. The CDR3 covers 16 residues. Germline CDR1 and CDR2: SEHNR and FQNEAQ (reference sequence). The chain couples TRBV7-9 to TRBJ2-7; 10 bases match TRBD1. The receptor comes from a boy aged 2 to 9 in good health and CMV-seronegative. Material for sequencing was PBMCs. DNA for the CDR3: TGTGCCAGCAGCATCAATACGGGACAGGGGTCCTACGAGCAGTACTTC. Translated, it gives CASSINTGQGSYEQYF.